Described below is a single TCR beta chain sequence and its context. Antigen unknown. The sample comes from a study of Ad26.COV2.S vaccination and SARS-CoV-2 variants. At the level of the study: Ad26.COV2.S, an intramuscular injection, was given once or twice 56 days apart.

Libraries were prepared by immunoSEQ multiplex PCR; TCRdb keeps only in-frame clonotypes and omits some of them. The repertoire holds approximately 420,000 clones, with roughly nine tenths as singletons. The treatment here: 19 received Ad26.COV2.S at low or high dose, single or two shots; 5 received placebo; per-sample allocation not given. Sample collection was performed on day 63 after the first vaccine or placebo injection. The vaccine delivered Wuhan-strain SARS-CoV-2 spike through an Ad26 vector. Study-wide results and limits: Substantial breadth in spike-specific CD8+ and CD4+ T cell responses was reportedly seen after vaccination.

The CDR3 has 13 amino acids. Germline V gives CDR1 MNHEY, CDR2 SMNVEV (reference sequence). V dropped 6 bases and J dropped 4 bases, with 11 bases sitting between them. Sequences were derived from peripheral blood, sampled in a trial of Ad26.COV2.S vaccine versus placebo. The rearrangement uses TRBV27 and TRBJ2-3; possible D gene TRBD1, 5 bases. This TCR was sampled from a person aged 18-65 years who received the Ad26.COV2.S COVID-19 vaccine or a placebo. CDR3 bases: TGTGCCAGCAGGCCAGGGTGGCCAGATACGCAGTATTTT. Translated, it gives CASRPGWPDTQYF.